The 25 T cell receptor beta chains given below trace back to one sample, sequenced in a study of blood T cell repertoires in COVID-19. Clones were read by immunoSEQ multiplex PCR, and TCRdb kept only the in-frame ones, dropping some. Of roughly 230,000 clones listed, about 80% are singletons. The specimen sequenced was peripheral blood. Source of these receptors: a man in his fifties or sixties with active or convalescent COVID-19.

This clone was picked up one time. V usage is TRBV9 and J usage is TRBJ2-7; D is possibly TRBD2 (6 bases). Trimming stripped 1 base from V and 5 bases from J, with 13 bases between. Germline values: CDR1 SGDLS, CDR2 YYNGEE. This CDR3 is built from 14 residues. The CDR3 sequence is CASSVSGLTHEQYF. CDR3 nucleotides: TGTGCCAGCAGCGTATCTGGACTAACCCACGAGCAGTACTTC.

The rearrangement uses TRBV19 and TRBJ1-5, with TRBD1 identical over 10 bases. This CDR3 is built from 15 residues. Per the germline V gene, CDR1 is LNHDA and CDR2 is SQIVND (reference sequence). The J segment lost 5 bases and the V segment lost 7 bases, leaving 8 bases of the junction unmatched. The chain's CDR3 is CASTRTGGGDQPQHF. The CDR3 coding sequence is TGTGCCAGTACCCGGACAGGGGGTGGCGATCAGCCCCAGCATTTT.

CDR3 DNA sequence: TGTGCCAGTAGTGTCCGGGGGGCCTACAATGAGCAGTTCTTC. Translated: CASSVRGAYNEQFF. The chain carries TRBV19 and TRBJ2-1; 7 bases align to TRBD2. This CDR3 spans 14 amino acids. V lost 5 bases and J lost 2; bases outside the gene matches: 3. Germline values: CDR1 LNHDA, CDR2 SQIVND (reference sequence).

The rearrangement joins TRBV6-6 to TRBJ2-3; 7 nucleotides match TRBD1. This CDR3 region has 12 residues. Germline lookup yields CDR1 MNHNY and CDR2 SVGAGI (reference sequence). Trimming at V came to 5 bases and at J to 6 bases, leaving 2 bases not matched to a gene. Written as DNA, the CDR3 is TGTGCCAGCAGTGCACAGGGGGATACGCAGTATTTT. Its protein is CASSAQGDTQYF.

V is TRBV2 and J is TRBJ2-3; a weak D match, TRBD1 (6 bases). The V end was cut by 3 bases, the J end by 0 bases, with 10 bases between. There are 15 residues in the CDR3. Per the germline V gene, CDR1 is SNHLY and CDR2 is FYNNEI. CDR3 protein: CASSDVGASTDTQYF. The CDR3 nucleotides are TGTGCCAGCAGTGATGTGGGGGCTAGCACAGATACGCAGTATTTT.

The rearrangement uses TRBV9 and TRBJ2-7; possible D gene TRBD2, 5 bases. Germline CDR1 and CDR2: SGDLS and YYNGEE. The CDR3 totals 13 residues. Trimming took 4 bases from V and 4 from J, leaving 12 bases between them. CDR3 nucleotides: TGTGCCAGCAGCTCCGGAGCGGAATACGAGCAGTACTTC. Protein sequence: CASSSGAEYEQYF.

The V and J genes are TRBV4-1 and TRBJ2-7, with 7 nucleotides matching TRBD1. CDR1 is MGHRA and CDR2 is YSYEKL in the germline V gene. J was trimmed by 1 base and V by 1 base; bases with no gene match: 4. The CDR3 is 15 amino acids. The CDR3 DNA follows: TGCGCCAGCAGCCAAGGGTGGGACAGATCCTACGAGCAGTACTTC. This gives the protein CASSQGWDRSYEQYF.

CDR3 sequence: CASSQEVTSGVYEQYF. As DNA, the CDR3 is TGCGCCAGCAGCCAAGAAGTGACTAGCGGGGTCTACGAGCAGTACTTC. The chain is built from TRBV4-3 and TRBJ2-7; 11 bases are a match to TRBD2. The CDR3 totals 16 residues. The V gene end was trimmed by 0 bases and the J gene end by 3 bases; junction bases not matched to a gene: 4. Germline CDR1 reads LGHNA; CDR2 reads YSLEER.

The rearrangement links TRBV10-3 to TRBJ2-3; 9 bases align to TRBD1. Germline V lookup: CDR1 ENHRY, CDR2 SYGVKD. The CDR3 has 15 amino acids. The trim removed 2 bases at V and 2 bases at J, leaving 2 bases unmatched. CDR3 DNA sequence: TGTGCCATCAGTGAGGGACAGGGGAACACAGATACGCAGTATTTT. It encodes CAISEGQGNTDTQYF.

This chain connects TRBV4-1 to TRBJ1-2, with 8 bases fitting TRBD1. The CDR3 covers 17 residues. J lost 5 bases, V lost 4 bases, and 15 bases had no gene match. The V gene's germline CDR1 is MGHRA and CDR2 YSYEKL. Here the CDR3 reads CASSLDAGTGRIYGYTF. The CDR3 nucleotides are TGCGCCAGCAGCCTCGACGCCGGGACAGGAAGGATTTATGGCTACACCTTC.

The chain has TRBV5-6 and TRBJ1-6; 7 nucleotides line up with TRBD1. The CDR3 has 14 amino acids. Germline values: CDR1 SGHDT, CDR2 YYEEEE. The V and J ends lost 4 bases and 4 bases, in that order; junction bases with no gene match: 2. The CDR3 sequence: CASSKDRYNSPLHF. CDR3 nucleotide sequence: TGTGCCAGCAGCAAGGACAGGTATAATTCACCCCTCCACTTT. Based on the CDR3 plus reference TRBV5-6 and TRBJ1-6, the full variable domain is DAGVTQSPTHLIKTRGQQVTLRCSPKSGHDTVSWYQQALGQGPQFIFQYYEEEERQRGNFPDRFSGHQFPNYSSELNVNALLLGDSALYLCASSKDRYNSPLHFGNGTRLTVT.

This clone was detected only a few times. The V gene is TRBV6-2 or TRBV6-3, the J gene TRBJ2-2, with 8 bases aligning to TRBD1. The germline V gene encodes CDR1 MNHEY and CDR2 SVGEGT. Losses at the gene ends were 3 bases for V and 4 bases for J; bases not matched to a gene: 16. The CDR3 is made up of 19 amino acids. CDR3 DNA sequence: TGTGCCAGCAGTTATCGGTCCACCAGGGGGCAGGGCGTCACCGGGGAGCTGTTTTTT. Translation gives CASSYRSTRGQGVTGELFF.

The chain carries TRBV15 and TRBJ2-7; weak D call: TRBD2 (5 bases). Germline V gives CDR1 LNHNV, CDR2 YYDKDF (reference sequence). The V end was cut by 0 bases, the J end by 3 bases, with 12 bases between. This CDR3 spans 15 amino acids. The CDR3 is CATSRDRGILYEQYF. CDR3 coding DNA: TGTGCCACCAGCAGAGATCGGGGTATTCTCTACGAGCAGTACTTC.

J is TRBJ2-1 and V is TRBV27, with 8 positions matching TRBD1. This CDR3 has 15 residues. With V trimmed by 6 bases and J by 3 bases, 7 bases remained unmatched. Looked up from germline, CDR1 is MNHEY and CDR2 is SMNVEV (reference sequence). The CDR3 here is CASSYGQGGYNEQFF. CDR3 DNA sequence: TGTGCCAGCAGCTACGGACAGGGTGGCTACAATGAGCAGTTCTTC.

The rearrangement links TRBV2 to TRBJ2-2; 7 nucleotides line up with TRBD2. Per the germline V gene, CDR1 is SNHLY and CDR2 is FYNNEI. V shed 2 bases, J shed 5 bases, and the junction held 5 bases outside the gene matches. The CDR3 consists of 15 residues. The chain's CDR3 is CASSERDGGTGELFF. DNA of the CDR3: TGTGCCAGCAGTGAAAGGGACGGGGGGACCGGGGAGCTGTTTTTT.

V is TRBV6-5 and J is TRBJ2-1, with D tentatively TRBD2 (6 bases). Deletions cut 7 bases from V and 2 bases from J, with 9 bases between. The CDR3 length is 13 residues. Germline CDR1 MNHEY, CDR2 SVGAGI. CDR3 nucleotide sequence: TGTGCCAGCACCGGGGGTGCCTACAATGAGCAGTTCTTC. Its translation is CASTGGAYNEQFF.

The rearrangement uses TRBV4-2 and TRBJ1-1; D not certain. V was clipped by 6 bases and J by 0 bases, with 11 bases between them. Germline lookup yields CDR1 LGHNA and CDR2 YNFKEQ. The CDR3 contains 14 residues. The CDR3 reads CASRLKEMNTEAFF. In nucleotides, the CDR3 is TGTGCCAGCAGGCTCAAGGAGATGAACACTGAAGCTTTCTTT.

The genes are TRBV19 and TRBJ1-1; D unclear. The V end lost 6 bases, the J end lost 0 bases, and 8 bases lay between the germline ends. Germline assignment: CDR1 LNHDA and CDR2 SQIVND (reference sequence). There are 13 residues in the CDR3. For the CDR3, the DNA is TGTGCCAGTAGGTCAGGTTTGAACACTGAAGCTTTCTTT. The encoded protein is CASRSGLNTEAFF.

V is TRBV12-3 or TRBV12-4 and J is TRBJ2-1, with D hard to call. Between the trimmed V and J ends, which lost 0 bases and 13 bases, there was a span of 10 bases. CDR3 length: 12 residues. The CDR3 protein is CASSLAETRQFF. Here the CDR3 DNA reads TGTGCCAGCAGTTTAGCTGAGACTCGACAGTTCTTC.

The chain combines TRBV2 with TRBJ1-2; D not resolved. Germline V CDR1 and CDR2: SNHLY, FYNNEI. Trimming stripped 7 bases from V and 2 bases from J, with 5 bases between. CDR3 length: 11 amino acids. The CDR3 loop reads CASKLNYGYTF. CDR3 DNA: TGTGCCAGCAAACTCAACTATGGCTACACCTTC.

In its sample, this clone was seen many times. The rearrangement joins TRBV19 to TRBJ1-1; TRBD1 agrees at 9 bases. There are 14 residues in the CDR3. The germline gives CDR1 LNHDA, CDR2 SQIVND (reference sequence). Losses at the gene ends were 7 bases for V and 4 bases for J; bases not matched to a gene: 7. The CDR3 DNA follows: TGTGCCAGTATCGGAAGGGACAGGGTCACTGAAGCTTTCTTT. Amino acids: CASIGRDRVTEAFF.

The CDR3 sequence is CATSRGIKTENTDTQYF. As DNA, the CDR3 is TGTGCCACCAGCAGAGGGATTAAGACAGAGAACACAGATACGCAGTATTTT. V and J are TRBV15 and TRBJ2-3, with D possibly being TRBD1 (5 bases). The ends were cut back, 1 base at V and 2 bases at J, with 16 bases in the middle. CDR3 length: 17 residues. Germline V gene lookup returns CDR1 LNHNV and CDR2 YYDKDF (reference sequence).

This chain connects TRBV3-1 (or the pseudogene TRBV3-2) to TRBJ1-2; 10 bases are shared with TRBD1. Germline trimming cut 1 base from V and 6 bases from J; bases unmatched to any gene: 5. This CDR3 contains 15 residues. Germline V gene data show CDR1 as LGHDT and CDR2 as YNNKEL (reference sequence). CDR3 loop: CASSQARQGAHGYTF. For the CDR3, the DNA is TGTGCCAGCAGCCAAGCACGACAGGGGGCGCATGGCTACACCTTC.

This clone occurred a few times. V gene TRBV4-2 combines with J gene TRBJ2-1, with TRBD2 identical over 7 bases. J lost 6 bases, V lost 4 bases, and 6 bases had no gene match. Germline CDR1 reads LGHNA; CDR2 reads YNFKEQ. The CDR3 covers 14 residues. The CDR3 is CASSPRERGNEQFF. In DNA, the CDR3 is TGTGCCAGCAGCCCCCGCGAGCGGGGCAATGAGCAGTTCTTC.

The genes are TRBV27 and TRBJ1-1; D perhaps matches TRBD1 (5 bases). V lost 6 bases and J lost 10, with 21 bases in between. From germline, CDR1 is MNHEY and CDR2 SMNVEV (reference sequence). The CDR3 totals 14 residues. In nucleotides, the CDR3 is TGTGCCAGCAGCTCCCGAAGGGGCGGTGGTGTAGCTTTCTTT. It encodes CASSSRRGGGVAFF.